The entry below gives a single T cell receptor beta chain sequence along with its context. The record originates from a study of identical twins. V was pared by 0 bases and J by 7 bases, with 24 bases between. Germline CDR1 is WNHNN and CDR2 is SYGVQD (reference sequence). CDR3 size: 18 residues. Template switching added a universal primer binding site, and final cDNA carried unique molecular identifiers. TCRdb re-derived calls from the 5' RACE reads in MiXCR, one entry per CDR3 protein. The sample carries 230,000 or so distinct CDR3 sequences, about 8.3% recorded once. This same sample was also part of a study on yellow fever vaccine responses in identical twins. That paper adds: Reported findings indicate that twins' vaccine T cell responses seemed partially convergent, partially personalized.

The chain has TRBV10-1 and TRBJ2-5; a weak D match, TRBD2 (6 bases). Sample: CD8+ T cells sorted from blood. This clonotype originated in a woman aged 18 to 35 in good health. This CDR3 is CASSESTGTPLAVGTQYF. The CDR3, as DNA: TGCGCCAGCAGTGAGTCTACGGGGACTCCACTCGCCGTCGGGACCCAGTACTTC.